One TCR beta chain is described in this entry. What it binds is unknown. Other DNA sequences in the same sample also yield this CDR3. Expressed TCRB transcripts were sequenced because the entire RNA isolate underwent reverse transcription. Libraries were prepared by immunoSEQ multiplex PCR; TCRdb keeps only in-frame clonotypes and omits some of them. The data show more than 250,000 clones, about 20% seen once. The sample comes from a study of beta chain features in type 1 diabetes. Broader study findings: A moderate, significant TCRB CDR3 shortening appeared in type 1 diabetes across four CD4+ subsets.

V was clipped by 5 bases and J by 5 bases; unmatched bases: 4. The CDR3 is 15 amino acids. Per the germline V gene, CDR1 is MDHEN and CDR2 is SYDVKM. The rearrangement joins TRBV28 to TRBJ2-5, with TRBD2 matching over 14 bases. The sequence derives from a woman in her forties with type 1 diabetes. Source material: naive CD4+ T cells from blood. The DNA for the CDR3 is TGTGCCAGCAGTCTGCGACTAGCGGGAGGGGAGACCCAGTACTTC. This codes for CASSLRLAGGETQYF.